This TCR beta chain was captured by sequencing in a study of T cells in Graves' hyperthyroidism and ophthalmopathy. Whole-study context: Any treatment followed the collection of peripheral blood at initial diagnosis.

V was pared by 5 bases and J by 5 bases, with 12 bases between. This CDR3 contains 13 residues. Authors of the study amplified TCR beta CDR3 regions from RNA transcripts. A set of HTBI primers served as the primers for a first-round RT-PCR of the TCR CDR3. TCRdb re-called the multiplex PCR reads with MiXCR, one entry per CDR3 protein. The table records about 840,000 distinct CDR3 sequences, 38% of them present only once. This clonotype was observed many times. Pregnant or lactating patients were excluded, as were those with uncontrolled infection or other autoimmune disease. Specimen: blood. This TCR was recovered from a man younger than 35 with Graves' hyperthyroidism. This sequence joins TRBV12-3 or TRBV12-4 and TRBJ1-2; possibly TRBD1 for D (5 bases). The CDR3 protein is CASSPGTSYGYTF. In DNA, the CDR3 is TGTGCCAGCAGTCCTGGGACGTCATATGGCTACACCTTC.